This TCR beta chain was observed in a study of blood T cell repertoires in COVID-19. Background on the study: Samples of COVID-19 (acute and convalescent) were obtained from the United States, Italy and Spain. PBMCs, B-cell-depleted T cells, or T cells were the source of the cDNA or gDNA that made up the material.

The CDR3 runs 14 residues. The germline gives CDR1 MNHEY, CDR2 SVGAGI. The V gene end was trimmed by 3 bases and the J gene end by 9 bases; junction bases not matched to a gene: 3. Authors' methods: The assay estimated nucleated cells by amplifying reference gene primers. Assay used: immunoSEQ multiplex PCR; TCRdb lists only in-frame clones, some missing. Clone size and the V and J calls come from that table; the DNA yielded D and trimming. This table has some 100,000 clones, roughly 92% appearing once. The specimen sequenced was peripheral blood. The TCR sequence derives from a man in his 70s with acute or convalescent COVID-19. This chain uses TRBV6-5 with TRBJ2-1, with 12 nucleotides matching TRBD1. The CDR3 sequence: CASSYTGQGAEQFF. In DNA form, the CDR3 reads TGTGCCAGCAGTTATACGGGACAGGGGGCTGAGCAGTTCTTC.